The next 17 T cell receptor beta chains were all read from a single sample in a study of control samples from healthy donors and cancer patients. Generated by immunoSEQ multiplex PCR, the TCRdb table keeps only in-frame clones and is missing some. Of just over 150,000 clones listed, about 90% were seen once; the top ten hold more than 10%. Sequencing input: blood. The receptors come from a man aged 30 to 39 in good health.

The chain couples TRBV28 to TRBJ2-7; TRBD2 matches 11 bases. CDR3 length equals 15 residues. V was clipped by 4 bases and J by 3 bases; unmatched bases: 5. The germline CDR1 and CDR2 sequences are MDHEN and SYDVKM. The CDR3 sequence: CASSSLAGGLYEQYF. For the CDR3, the DNA is TGTGCCAGCAGTTCTCTAGCGGGAGGTCTCTACGAGCAGTACTTC.

The gene calls are TRBV5-6 and TRBJ1-2; 7 nucleotides match TRBD1. The CDR3 sequence is 14 residues long. CDR1 and CDR2 from the germline V gene are SGHDT and YYEEEE. V was clipped by 6 bases and J by 3 bases; unmatched bases: 8. The CDR3 DNA reads TGTGCCAGCACTCTAGGACAGGAAGACTATGGCTACACCTTC. The encoded protein is CASTLGQEDYGYTF.

This chain connects TRBV9 to TRBJ2-2, with 11 bases matching TRBD2. V trimming: 4 bases; J trimming: 5 bases; junction bases outside the gene matches: 4. Germline assignment: CDR1 SGDLS and CDR2 YYNGEE. The CDR3 is 15 residues long. CDR3: CASSTGTSGTGELFF. The CDR3 bases are TGTGCCAGCAGCACCGGGACTAGCGGTACCGGGGAGCTGTTTTTT.

This clone occurred a few times. The chain has TRBV2 and TRBJ1-4; D might be TRBD1 (5 bases). The germline V gene encodes CDR1 SNHLY and CDR2 FYNNEI. CDR3 length: 16 residues. V was shortened by 0 bases and J by 1 base, with 9 bases between the two germline ends. CDR3 in DNA: TGTGCCAGCAGTGAAGCGGGACTGCAAACTAATGAAAAACTGTTTTTT. It is translated as CASSEAGLQTNEKLFF. The entire variable domain, with the rest obtained from reference TRBV2 and TRBJ1-4, is as follows: EPEVTQTPSHQVTQMGQEVILRCVPISNHLYFYWYRQILGQKVEFLVSFYNNEISEKSEIFDDQFSVERPDGSNFTLKIRSTKLEDSAMYFCASSEAGLQTNEKLFFGSGTQLSVL.

This chain joins TRBV5-1 and TRBJ1-5; D unclear. Germline-derived CDR1 and CDR2 are SGHRS and YFSETQ. This CDR3 region has 15 residues. Trimming took off 0 bases at V and 4 bases at J, with 11 bases between the two ends. The CDR3: CASSLGPSNNQPQHF. DNA of the CDR3: TGCGCCAGCAGCTTGGGACCGTCTAATAATCAGCCCCAGCATTTT.

The chain couples TRBV6-1 to TRBJ1-6; unclear D gene. The CDR3 is 16 amino acids. Per germline, CDR1 MNHNS and CDR2 SASEGT. Trimming took 2 bases from V and 8 from J, leaving 16 bases between them. DNA of the CDR3: TGTGCCAGCAGTGAATGGTCCTTACCACGGGATTCACCCCTCCACTTT. This gives the protein CASSEWSLPRDSPLHF.

In its sample, this clone was seen a few times. J is TRBJ1-1 and V is TRBV4-1; TRBD1 might be the D (5 bases). Germline assignment: CDR1 MGHRA and CDR2 YSYEKL. The CDR3 is 14 residues long. V dropped 6 bases and J dropped 1 base, with 12 bases sitting between them. The CDR3, as DNA: TGCGCCAGCAGTGTCAGGGCAGAGAACACTGAAGCTTTCTTT. Translation: CASSVRAENTEAFF.

This clone occurred a few times. The chain uses TRBV18 and TRBJ1-4; D remains ambiguous. The germline V and J ends were trimmed by 6 bases and 7 bases, with 12 bases remaining between them. The germline V gene has CDR1 KGHSH and CDR2 LQKENI. The CDR3 loop spans 13 amino acids. CDR3 DNA: TGTGCCAGCTCCCGGGAGGTAGCTGAAAAACTGTTTTTT. It encodes CASSREVAEKLFF.

The chain carries TRBV5-1 and TRBJ2-7, with D perhaps TRBD1 (6 bases). Trimming removed 6 bases from V and 5 bases from J, with 9 bases in between. Germline V gives CDR1 SGHRS, CDR2 YFSETQ. CDR3 length equals 11 residues. The CDR3 DNA reads TGCGCCAGCAAGGGGGAAAACGAGCAGTACTTC. This sequence encodes CASKGENEQYF.

CDR3 sequence: CASSEAGRDDGYTF. The CDR3 coding sequence is TGTGCCAGCAGTGAGGCAGGTCGGGACGATGGCTACACCTTC. The J gene is TRBJ1-2, the V gene TRBV25-1; a weak D match, TRBD1 (5 bases). This CDR3 has 14 amino acids. Germline assignment: CDR1 MGHDK and CDR2 SYGVNS. V lost 3 bases to trimming and J lost 6 bases, with 14 bases between them.

V is TRBV19 and J is TRBJ2-2; a possible D gene is TRBD1 (6 bases). The CDR3 has 12 amino acids. In germline, CDR1 is LNHDA, CDR2 SQIVND (reference sequence). Trimming pared 11 bases from V and 8 bases from J, leaving 15 bases between. The CDR3 loop reads CAASSRGGELFF. The DNA for the CDR3 is TGTGCCGCCTCGAGTAGGGGGGGGGAGCTGTTTTTT.

The J gene is TRBJ1-1, the V gene TRBV5-1, with 7 bases aligning to TRBD1. The CDR3 is 15 residues long. Germline V lookup: CDR1 SGHRS, CDR2 YFSETQ. Trimming cost V 4 bases and J 2 bases; bases outside gene matches: 8. In DNA form, the CDR3 reads TGCGCCAGCAGCGGAGGCCGACAGGGTAACACTGAAGCTTTCTTT. Amino acid sequence: CASSGGRQGNTEAFF.

This clone was counted many times. The V gene is TRBV9, the J gene TRBJ1-1; no clear D. The CDR3 is 15 residues long. Germline V lookup: CDR1 SGDLS, CDR2 YYNGEE. V gave up 0 bases and J gave up 0 bases, with 9 bases separating them. The CDR3 region has the DNA TGTGCCAGCAGCGTAGAGCAAGACCTGAACACTGAAGCTTTCTTT. This translates into CASSVEQDLNTEAFF.

CDR3 sequence (DNA): TGTGCCAGCAGTTCAGGGGGCGCGTGCCCAGAGTGTGAGCAGTTCTTC. It is translated as CASSSGGACPECEQFF. V usage is TRBV11-2 and J usage is TRBJ2-1; TRBD1 aligns across 8 bases. CDR1 is SGHAT, CDR2 FQNNGV, per germline. This CDR3 is built from 16 residues. With 6 bases clipped from V and 9 bases from J, the junction kept 16 bases outside the gene matches.

The chain joins TRBV29-1 to TRBJ2-5, with D perhaps given as TRBD1 or TRBD2 (5 bases each). Trimming took off 0 bases at V and 7 bases at J, with 9 bases between the two ends. The CDR3 spans 12 residues. The V gene's germline CDR1 is SQVTM and CDR2 ANQGSEA. The CDR3 sequence: CSVEEGGGTQYF. The CDR3 DNA reads as TGCAGCGTTGAAGAAGGTGGGGGGACCCAGTACTTC.

This chain joins TRBV10-2 and TRBJ2-1; D perhaps matches TRBD2 (5 bases). The CDR3 loop spans 15 amino acids. Between the trimmed V and J ends, which lost 0 bases and 7 bases, there was a span of 13 bases. From germline, CDR1 is WSHSY and CDR2 SAAADI. The CDR3 bases are TGCGCCAGCAGTGAGTCGCGAAGCGGAAGGAATGAGCAGTTCTTC. Protein product: CASSESRSGRNEQFF.

This rearrangement joins TRBV24-1 to TRBJ2-7, with D unclear. Germline V gene data show CDR1 as KGHDR and CDR2 as SFDVKD. The CDR3 is made up of 13 amino acids. Between the trimmed V and J ends, which lost 4 bases and 11 bases, there was a span of 17 bases. The CDR3 DNA is TGTGCCACCAGTGACGACCTTCTGGACGCCAAGTACTTC. Translation: CATSDDLLDAKYF.